Below, one T cell receptor beta chain is given with its context. Per the authors' pipeline: Estimation of nucleated cell counts relied on the amplification of reference gene primers. Profiling relied on immunoSEQ multiplex PCR, and the TCRdb table lists in-frame clones only, not all of them. V and J calls plus clone size are reproduced from that table; the DNA served to infer D and trimming. The table shows about 170,000 clones, with 70% to 85% occurring only once. The sample comes from a study of blood T cell repertoires in COVID-19. The wider study: Spain, Italy and the United States supplied samples that represented acute and convalescent COVID-19. Sources were T cells, B-cell-depleted T cells, or PBMCs; the material itself was cDNA or gDNA.

Germline V CDR1 and CDR2: DFQATT, SNEGSKA (reference sequence). CDR3 length: 11 residues. Material: peripheral blood. The V gene is TRBV20-1, the J gene TRBJ1-1; no definite D call. The clonotype originates from a woman older than 75 with acute or convalescent COVID-19. In DNA form, the CDR3 reads TGCAGCTTATCACGGGGCACTGAAGCTTTCTTT. Translation gives CSLSRGTEAFF.